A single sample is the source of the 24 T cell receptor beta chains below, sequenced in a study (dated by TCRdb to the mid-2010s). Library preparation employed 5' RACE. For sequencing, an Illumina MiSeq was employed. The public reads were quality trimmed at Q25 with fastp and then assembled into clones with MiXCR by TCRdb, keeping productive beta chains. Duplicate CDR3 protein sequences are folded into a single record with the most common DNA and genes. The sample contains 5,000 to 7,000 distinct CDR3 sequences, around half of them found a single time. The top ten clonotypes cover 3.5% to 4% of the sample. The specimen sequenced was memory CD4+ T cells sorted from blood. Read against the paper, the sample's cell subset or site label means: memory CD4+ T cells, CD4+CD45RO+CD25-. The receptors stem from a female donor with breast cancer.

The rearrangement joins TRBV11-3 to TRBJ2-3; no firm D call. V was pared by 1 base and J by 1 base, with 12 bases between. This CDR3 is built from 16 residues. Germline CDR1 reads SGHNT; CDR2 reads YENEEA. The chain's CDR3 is CASSLVGRSCTDTQYF. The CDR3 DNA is TGTGCCAGCAGCTTAGTAGGACGCAGCTGCACAGATACGCAGTATTTT.

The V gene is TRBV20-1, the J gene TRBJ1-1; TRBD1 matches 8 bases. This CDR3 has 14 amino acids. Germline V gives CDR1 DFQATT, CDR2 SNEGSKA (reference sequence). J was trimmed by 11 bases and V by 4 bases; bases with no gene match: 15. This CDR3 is CSATPNPGTGDAFF. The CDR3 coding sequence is TGCAGTGCTACGCCGAACCCCGGGACAGGCGACGCTTTCTTT.

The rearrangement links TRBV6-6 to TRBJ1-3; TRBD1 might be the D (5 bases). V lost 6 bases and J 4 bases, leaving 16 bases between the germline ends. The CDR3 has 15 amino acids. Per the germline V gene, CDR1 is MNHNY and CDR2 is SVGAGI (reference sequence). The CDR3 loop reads CASSWGPPQGNTIYF. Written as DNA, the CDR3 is TGTGCCAGCAGCTGGGGACCACCCCAGGGAAACACCATATATTTT.

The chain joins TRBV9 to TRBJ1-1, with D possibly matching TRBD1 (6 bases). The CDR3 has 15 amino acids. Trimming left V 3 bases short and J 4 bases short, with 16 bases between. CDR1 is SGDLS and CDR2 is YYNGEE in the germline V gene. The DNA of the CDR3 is TGTGCCAGCAGCGCCCACGGGGGGGCGGCCACTGAAGCTTTCTTT. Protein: CASSAHGGAATEAFF.

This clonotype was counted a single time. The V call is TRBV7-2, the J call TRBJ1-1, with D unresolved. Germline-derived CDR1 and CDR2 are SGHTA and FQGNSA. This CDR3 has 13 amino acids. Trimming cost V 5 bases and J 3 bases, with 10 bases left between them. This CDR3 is CASSRVYDTEAFF. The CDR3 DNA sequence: TGTGCCAGCAGCAGGGTCTACGACACTGAAGCTTTCTTT.

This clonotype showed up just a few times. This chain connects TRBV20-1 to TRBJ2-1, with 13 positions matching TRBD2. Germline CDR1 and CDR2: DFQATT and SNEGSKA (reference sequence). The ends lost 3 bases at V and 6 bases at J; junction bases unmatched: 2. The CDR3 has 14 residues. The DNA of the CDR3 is TGCAGTGCTAGCCGGACTAGCGGGGGCAATGAGCAGTTCTTC. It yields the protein CSASRTSGGNEQFF.

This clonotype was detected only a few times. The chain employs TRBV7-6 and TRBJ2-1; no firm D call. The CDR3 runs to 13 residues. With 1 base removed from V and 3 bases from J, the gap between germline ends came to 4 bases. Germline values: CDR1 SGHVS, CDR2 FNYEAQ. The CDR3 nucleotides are TGTGCCAGCAGCTTAGGCTTCTACAATGAGCAGTTCTTC. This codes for CASSLGFYNEQFF.

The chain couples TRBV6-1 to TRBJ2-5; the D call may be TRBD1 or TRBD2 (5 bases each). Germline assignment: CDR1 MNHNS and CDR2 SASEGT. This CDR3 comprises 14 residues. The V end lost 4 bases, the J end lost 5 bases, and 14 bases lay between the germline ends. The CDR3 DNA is TGTGCCAGCAGTGTCGATCTAGAGGGGGAGACCCAGTACTTC. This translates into CASSVDLEGETQYF.

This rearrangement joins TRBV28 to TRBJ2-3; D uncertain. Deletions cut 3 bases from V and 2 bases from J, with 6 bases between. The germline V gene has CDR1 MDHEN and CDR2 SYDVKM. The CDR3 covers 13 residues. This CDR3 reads CASSLKNTDTQYF. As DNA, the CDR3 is TGTGCCAGCAGTTTGAAGAACACAGATACGCAGTATTTT.

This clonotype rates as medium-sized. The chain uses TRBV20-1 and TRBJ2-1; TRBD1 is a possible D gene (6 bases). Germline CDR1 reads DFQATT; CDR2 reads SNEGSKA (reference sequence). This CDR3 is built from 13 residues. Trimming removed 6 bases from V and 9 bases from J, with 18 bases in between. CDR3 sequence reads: CSASRTELGEQFF. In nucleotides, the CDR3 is TGCAGTGCCAGCCGGACAGAGTTAGGTGAGCAGTTCTTC.

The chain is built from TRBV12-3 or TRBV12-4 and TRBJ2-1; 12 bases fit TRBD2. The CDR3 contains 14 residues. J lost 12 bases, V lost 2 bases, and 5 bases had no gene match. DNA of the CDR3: TGTGCCAGCAGTTTAACGCTAGCGGGAGGGGGGCAGTTCTTC. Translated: CASSLTLAGGGQFF.

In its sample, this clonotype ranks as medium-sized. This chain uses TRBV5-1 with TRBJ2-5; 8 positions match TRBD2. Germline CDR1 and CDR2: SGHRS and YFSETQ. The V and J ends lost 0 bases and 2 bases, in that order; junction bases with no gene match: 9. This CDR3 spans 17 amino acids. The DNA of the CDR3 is TGCGCCAGCAGCTTGGCCCCCGGGACTAGGAGTCAAGAGACCCAGTACTTC. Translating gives CASSLAPGTRSQETQYF. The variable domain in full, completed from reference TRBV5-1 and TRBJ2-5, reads KAGVTQTPRYLIKTRGQQVTLSCSPISGHRSVSWYQQTPGQGLQFLFEYFSETQRNKGNFPGRFSGRQFSNSRSEMNVSTLELGDSALYLCASSLAPGTRSQETQYFGPGTRLLVL.

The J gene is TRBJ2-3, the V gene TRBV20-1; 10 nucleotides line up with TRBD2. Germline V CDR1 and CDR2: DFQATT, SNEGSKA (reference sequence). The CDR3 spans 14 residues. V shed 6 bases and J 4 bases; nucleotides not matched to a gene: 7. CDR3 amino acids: CSAPTSGVSDTQYF. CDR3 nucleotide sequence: TGCAGTGCGCCAACTAGCGGGGTATCAGATACGCAGTATTTT.

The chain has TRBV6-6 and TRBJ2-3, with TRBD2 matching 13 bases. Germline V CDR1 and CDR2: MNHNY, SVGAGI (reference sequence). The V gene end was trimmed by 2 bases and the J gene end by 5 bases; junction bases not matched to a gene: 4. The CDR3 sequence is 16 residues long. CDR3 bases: TGTGCCAGCAGTTACCCGGGACTAGCGGGGATAGATACGCAGTATTTT. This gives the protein CASSYPGLAGIDTQYF.

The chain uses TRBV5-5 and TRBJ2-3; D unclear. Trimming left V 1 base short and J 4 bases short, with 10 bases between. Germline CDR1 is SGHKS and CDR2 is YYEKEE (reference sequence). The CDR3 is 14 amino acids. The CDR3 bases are TGTGCCAGCAGCTTGAACACCGCCGCAGATACGCAGTATTTT. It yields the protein CASSLNTAADTQYF.

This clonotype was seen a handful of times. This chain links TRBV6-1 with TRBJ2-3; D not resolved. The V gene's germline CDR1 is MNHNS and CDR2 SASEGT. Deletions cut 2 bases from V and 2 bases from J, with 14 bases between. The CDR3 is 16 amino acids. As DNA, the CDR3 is TGTGCCAGCAGTGAAAGCATTGTGCTCCACACAGATACGCAGTATTTT. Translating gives CASSESIVLHTDTQYF.

CDR3 DNA sequence: TGCGCCAGCAGCCGGGAACTAGCCCAAGAGACCCAGTACTTC. It yields the protein CASSRELAQETQYF. The chain joins TRBV5-1 to TRBJ2-5; D is perhaps TRBD2 (6 bases). V was cut by 4 bases and J by 1 base, with 11 bases left in between. The CDR3 has 14 amino acids. Germline values: CDR1 SGHRS, CDR2 YFSETQ.

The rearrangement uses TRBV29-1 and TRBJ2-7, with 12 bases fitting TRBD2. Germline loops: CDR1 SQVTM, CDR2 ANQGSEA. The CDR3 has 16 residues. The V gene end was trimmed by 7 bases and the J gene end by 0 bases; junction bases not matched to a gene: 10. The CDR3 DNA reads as TGCAGCGCCCTAGCGGGAGGGCCTATGGACTCCTACGAGCAGTACTTC. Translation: CSALAGGPMDSYEQYF.

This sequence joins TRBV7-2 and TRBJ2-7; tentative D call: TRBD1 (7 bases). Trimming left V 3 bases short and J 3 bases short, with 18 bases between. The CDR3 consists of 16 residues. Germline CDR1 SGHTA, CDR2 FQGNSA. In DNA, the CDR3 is TGTGCCAGCAGCTTCGGCGGAGGGGGCATCAGCTACGAGCAGTACTTC. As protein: CASSFGGGGISYEQYF.

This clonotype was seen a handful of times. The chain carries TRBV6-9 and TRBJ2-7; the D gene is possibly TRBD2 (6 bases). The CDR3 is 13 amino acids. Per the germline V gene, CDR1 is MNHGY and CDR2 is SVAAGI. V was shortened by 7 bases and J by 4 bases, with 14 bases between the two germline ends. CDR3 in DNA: TGTGCCAGCATAGGAGGGAGAAGTTACGAGCAGTACTTC. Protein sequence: CASIGGRSYEQYF.

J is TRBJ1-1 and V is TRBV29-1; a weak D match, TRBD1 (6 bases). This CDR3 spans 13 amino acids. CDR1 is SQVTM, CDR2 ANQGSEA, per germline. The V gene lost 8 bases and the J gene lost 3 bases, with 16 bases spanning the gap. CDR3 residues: CSYTGRADTEAFF. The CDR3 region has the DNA TGCAGCTACACAGGGAGGGCGGACACTGAAGCTTTCTTT.

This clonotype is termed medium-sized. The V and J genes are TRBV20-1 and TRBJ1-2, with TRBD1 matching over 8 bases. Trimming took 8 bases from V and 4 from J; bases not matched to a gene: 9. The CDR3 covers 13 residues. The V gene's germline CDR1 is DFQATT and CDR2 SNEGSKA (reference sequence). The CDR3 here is CSSNPTGGYGYTF. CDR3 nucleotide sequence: TGCAGTTCAAATCCAACAGGGGGCTATGGCTACACCTTC.

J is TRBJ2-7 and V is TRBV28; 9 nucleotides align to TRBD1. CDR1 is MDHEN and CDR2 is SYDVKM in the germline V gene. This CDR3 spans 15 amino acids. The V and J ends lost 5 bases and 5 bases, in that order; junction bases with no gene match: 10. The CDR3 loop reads CASSPPGTGRHEQYF. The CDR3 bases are TGTGCCAGCAGTCCCCCCGGGACAGGGAGGCACGAGCAGTACTTC.

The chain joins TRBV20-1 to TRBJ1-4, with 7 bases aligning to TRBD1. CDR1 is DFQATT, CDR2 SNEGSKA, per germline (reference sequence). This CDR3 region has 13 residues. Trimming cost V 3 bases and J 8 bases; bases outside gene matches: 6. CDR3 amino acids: CSASKGATEKLFF. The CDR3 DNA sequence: TGCAGTGCTAGCAAGGGGGCGACCGAAAAACTGTTTTTT.